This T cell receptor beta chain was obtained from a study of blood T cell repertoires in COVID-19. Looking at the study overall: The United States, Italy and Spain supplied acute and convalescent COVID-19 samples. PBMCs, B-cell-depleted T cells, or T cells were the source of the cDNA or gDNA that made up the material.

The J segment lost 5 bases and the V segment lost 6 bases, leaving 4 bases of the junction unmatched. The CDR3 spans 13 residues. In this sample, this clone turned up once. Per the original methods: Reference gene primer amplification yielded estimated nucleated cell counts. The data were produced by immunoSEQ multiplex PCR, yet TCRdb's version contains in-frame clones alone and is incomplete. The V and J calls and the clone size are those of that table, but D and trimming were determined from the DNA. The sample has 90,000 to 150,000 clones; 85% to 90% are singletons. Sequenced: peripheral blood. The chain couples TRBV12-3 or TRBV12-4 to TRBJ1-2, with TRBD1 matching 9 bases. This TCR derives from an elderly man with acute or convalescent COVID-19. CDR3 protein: CASRWTGAYGYTF. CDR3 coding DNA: TGTGCCAGCAGGTGGACAGGGGCGTATGGCTACACCTTC.